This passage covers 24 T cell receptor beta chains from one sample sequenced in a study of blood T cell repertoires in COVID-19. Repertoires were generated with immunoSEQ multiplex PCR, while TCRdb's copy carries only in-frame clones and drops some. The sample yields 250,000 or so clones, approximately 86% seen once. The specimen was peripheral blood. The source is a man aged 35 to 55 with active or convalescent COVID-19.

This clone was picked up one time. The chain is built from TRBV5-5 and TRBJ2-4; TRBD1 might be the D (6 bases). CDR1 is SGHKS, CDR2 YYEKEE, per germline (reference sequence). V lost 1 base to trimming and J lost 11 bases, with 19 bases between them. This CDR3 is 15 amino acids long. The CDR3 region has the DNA TGTGCCAGCAGCTTGATTGGGGGCCAGAAGGGTTTTCAGTACTTC. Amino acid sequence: CASSLIGGQKGFQYF.

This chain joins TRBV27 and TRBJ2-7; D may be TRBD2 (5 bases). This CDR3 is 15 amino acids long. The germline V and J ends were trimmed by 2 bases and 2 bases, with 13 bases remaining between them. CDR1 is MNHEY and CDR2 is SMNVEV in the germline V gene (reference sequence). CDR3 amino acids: CASSLRVATAYEQYF. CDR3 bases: TGTGCCAGCAGTTTACGGGTAGCGACCGCCTACGAGCAGTACTTC.

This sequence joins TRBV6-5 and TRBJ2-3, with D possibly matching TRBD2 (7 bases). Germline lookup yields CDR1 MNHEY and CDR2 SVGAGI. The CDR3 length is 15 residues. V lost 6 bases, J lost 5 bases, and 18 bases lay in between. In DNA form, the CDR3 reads TGTGCCAGCAGCCGAGGCCGGGGGGCCATAGATACGCAGTATTTT. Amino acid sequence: CASSRGRGAIDTQYF.

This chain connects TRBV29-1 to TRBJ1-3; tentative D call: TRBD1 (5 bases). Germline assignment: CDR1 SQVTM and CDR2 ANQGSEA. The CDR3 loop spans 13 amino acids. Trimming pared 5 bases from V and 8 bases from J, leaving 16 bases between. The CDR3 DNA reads TGCAGCGTTCTCCCAGGGTCCGAGCACACCATATATTTT. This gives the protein CSVLPGSEHTIYF.

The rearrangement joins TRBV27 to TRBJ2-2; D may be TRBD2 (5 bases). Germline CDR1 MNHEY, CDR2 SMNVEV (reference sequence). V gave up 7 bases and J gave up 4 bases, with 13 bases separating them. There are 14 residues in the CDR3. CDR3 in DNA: TGTGCCAGCACCTGGGGAGAAACCACCGGGGAGCTGTTTTTT. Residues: CASTWGETTGELFF.

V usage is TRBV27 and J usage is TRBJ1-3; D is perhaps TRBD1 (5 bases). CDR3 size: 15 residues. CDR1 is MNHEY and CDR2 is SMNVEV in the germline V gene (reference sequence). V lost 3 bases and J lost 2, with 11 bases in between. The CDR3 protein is CASSFRGQAGNTIYF. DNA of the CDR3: TGTGCCAGCAGTTTTCGAGGACAAGCTGGAAACACCATATATTTT.

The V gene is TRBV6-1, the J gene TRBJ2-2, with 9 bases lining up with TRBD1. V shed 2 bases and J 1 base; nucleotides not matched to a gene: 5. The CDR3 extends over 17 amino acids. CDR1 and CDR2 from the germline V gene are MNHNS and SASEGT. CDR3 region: CASSEWTGVKNTGELFF. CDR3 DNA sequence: TGTGCCAGCAGTGAATGGACAGGGGTGAAGAACACCGGGGAGCTGTTTTTT.

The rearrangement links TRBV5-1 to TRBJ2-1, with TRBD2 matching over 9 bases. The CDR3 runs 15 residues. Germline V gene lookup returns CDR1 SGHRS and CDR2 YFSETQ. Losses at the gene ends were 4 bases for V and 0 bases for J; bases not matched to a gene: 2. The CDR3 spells CASSRSGSSYNEQFF. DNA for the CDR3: TGCGCCAGCAGCCGTAGCGGGAGCTCCTACAATGAGCAGTTCTTC.

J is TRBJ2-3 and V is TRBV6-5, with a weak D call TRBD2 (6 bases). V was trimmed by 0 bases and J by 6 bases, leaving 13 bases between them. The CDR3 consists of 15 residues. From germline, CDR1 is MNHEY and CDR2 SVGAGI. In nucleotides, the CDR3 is TGTGCCAGCAGTTACTCAGGACGGGAGACTGATACGCAGTATTTT. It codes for CASSYSGRETDTQYF.

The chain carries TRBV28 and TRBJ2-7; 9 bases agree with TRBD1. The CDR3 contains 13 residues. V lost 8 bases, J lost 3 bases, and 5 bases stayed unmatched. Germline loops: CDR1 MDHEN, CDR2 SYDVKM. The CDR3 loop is CASGQTGGYEQYF. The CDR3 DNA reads TGTGCCAGCGGTCAGACAGGGGGCTACGAGCAGTACTTC.

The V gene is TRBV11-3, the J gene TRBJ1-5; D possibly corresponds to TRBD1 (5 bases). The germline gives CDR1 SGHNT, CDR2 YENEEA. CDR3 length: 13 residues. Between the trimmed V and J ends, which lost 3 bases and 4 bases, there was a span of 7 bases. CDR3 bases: TGTGCCAGCAGCTTGGGACTGAATCAGCCCCAGCATTTT. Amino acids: CASSLGLNQPQHF.

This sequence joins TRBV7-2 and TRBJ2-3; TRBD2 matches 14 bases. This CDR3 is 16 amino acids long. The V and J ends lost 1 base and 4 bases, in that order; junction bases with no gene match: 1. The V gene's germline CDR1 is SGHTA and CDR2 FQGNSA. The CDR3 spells CASSLEGLAGADTQYF. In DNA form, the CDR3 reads TGTGCCAGCAGCTTAGAGGGACTAGCGGGAGCAGATACGCAGTATTTT.

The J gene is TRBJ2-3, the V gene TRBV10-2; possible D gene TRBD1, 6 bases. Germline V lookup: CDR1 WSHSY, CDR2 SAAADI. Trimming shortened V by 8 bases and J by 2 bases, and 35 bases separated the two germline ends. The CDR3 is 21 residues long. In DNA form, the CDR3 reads TGCGCCAGCTTTCTCATTTTGGGGTTGTCACGCCGGACAGAAAACACAGATACGCAGTATTTT. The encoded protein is CASFLILGLSRRTENTDTQYF.

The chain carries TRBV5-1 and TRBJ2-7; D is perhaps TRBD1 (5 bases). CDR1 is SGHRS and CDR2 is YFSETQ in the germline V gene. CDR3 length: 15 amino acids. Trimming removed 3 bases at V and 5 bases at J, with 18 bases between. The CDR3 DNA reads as TGCGCCAGCAGCTCGCCTGGCAGGGTTCTGGACGAGCAGTACTTC. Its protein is CASSSPGRVLDEQYF.

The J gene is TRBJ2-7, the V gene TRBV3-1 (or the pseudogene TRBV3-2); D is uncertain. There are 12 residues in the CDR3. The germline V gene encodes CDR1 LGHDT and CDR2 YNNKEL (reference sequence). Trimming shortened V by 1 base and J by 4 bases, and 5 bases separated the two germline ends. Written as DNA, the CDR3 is TGTGCCAGCAGCCAAGTCATTTACGAGCAGTACTTC. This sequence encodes CASSQVIYEQYF.

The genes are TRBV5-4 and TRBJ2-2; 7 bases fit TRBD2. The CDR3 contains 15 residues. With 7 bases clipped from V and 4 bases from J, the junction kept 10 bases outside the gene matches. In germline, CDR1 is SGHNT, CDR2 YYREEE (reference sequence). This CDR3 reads CASRAGTTSTGELFF. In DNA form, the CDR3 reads TGTGCCAGCCGCGCCGGGACTACGAGCACCGGGGAGCTGTTTTTT.

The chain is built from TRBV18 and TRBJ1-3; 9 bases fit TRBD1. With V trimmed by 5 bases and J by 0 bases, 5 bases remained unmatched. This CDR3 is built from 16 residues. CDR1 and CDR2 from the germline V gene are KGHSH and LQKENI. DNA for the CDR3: TGTGCCAGCTCATATGGACAGGGGAGCTCTGGAAACACCATATATTTT. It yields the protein CASSYGQGSSGNTIYF.

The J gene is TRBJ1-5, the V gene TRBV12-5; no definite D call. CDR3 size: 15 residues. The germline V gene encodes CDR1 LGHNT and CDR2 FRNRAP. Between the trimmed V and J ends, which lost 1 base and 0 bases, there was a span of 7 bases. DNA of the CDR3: TGTGCTAGTGGTTTGGACTGGGCTAGCAATCAGCCCCAGCATTTT. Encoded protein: CASGLDWASNQPQHF.

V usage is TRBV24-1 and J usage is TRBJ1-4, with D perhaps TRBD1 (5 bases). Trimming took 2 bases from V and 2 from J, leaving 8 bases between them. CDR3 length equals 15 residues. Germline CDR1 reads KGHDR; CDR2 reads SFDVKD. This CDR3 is CATSDSQGTNEKLFF. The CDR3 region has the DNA TGTGCCACCAGTGATTCCCAGGGTACTAATGAAAAACTGTTTTTT.

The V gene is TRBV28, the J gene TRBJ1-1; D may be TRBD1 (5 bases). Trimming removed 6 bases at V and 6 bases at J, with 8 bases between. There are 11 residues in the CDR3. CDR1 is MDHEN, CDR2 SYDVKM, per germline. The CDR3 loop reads CASRGGPEAFF. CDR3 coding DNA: TGTGCCAGCAGGGGGGGACCTGAAGCTTTCTTT.

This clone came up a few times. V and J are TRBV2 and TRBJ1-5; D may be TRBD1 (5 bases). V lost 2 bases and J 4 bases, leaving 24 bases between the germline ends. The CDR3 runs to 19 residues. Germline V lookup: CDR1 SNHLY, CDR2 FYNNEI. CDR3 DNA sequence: TGTGCCAGCAGTGAAAAGGCTTGGGGAGGCGTCGGGGCTAATCAGCCCCAGCATTTT. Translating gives CASSEKAWGGVGANQPQHF. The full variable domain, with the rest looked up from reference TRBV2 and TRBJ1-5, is EPEVTQTPSHQVTQMGQEVILRCVPISNHLYFYWYRQILGQKVEFLVSFYNNEISEKSEIFDDQFSVERPDGSNFTLKIRSTKLEDSAMYFCASSEKAWGGVGANQPQHFGDGTRLSIL.

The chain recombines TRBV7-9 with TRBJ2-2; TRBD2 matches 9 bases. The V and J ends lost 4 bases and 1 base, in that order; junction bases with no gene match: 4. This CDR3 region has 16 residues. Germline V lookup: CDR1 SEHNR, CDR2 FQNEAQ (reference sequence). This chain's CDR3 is CASSSLLAGNTGELFF. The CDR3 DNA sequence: TGTGCCAGCAGCTCTTTACTAGCGGGGAACACCGGGGAGCTGTTTTTT.

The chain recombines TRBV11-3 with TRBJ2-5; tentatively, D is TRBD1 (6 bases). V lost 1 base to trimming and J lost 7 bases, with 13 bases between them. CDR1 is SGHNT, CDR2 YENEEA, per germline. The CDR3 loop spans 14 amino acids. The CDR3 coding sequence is TGTGCCAGCAGCTTAGTGGGGGCGGCTGGGACCCAGTACTTC. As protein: CASSLVGAAGTQYF.

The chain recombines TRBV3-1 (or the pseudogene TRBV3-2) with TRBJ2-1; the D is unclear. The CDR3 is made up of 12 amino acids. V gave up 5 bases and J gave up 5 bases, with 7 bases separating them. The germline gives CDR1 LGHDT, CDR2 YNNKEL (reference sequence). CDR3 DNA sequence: TGTGCCAGCAGCGACTGGAACAATGAGCAGTTCTTC. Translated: CASSDWNNEQFF.